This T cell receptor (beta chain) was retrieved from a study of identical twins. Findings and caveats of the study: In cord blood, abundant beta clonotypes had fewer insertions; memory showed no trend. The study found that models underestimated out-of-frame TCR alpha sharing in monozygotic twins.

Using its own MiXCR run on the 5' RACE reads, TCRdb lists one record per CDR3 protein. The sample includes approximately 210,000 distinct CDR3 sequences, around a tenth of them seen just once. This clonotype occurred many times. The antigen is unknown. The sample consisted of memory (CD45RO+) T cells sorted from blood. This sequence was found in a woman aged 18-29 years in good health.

The CDR3 loop reads CASSPMVSNTEAFF. The CDR3 coding sequence is TGTGCCAGCAGCCCAATGGTCAGCAACACTGAAGCTTTCTTT. The V gene is TRBV7-9, the J gene TRBJ1-1; no firm D call. V was pared by 5 bases and J by 2 bases, with 12 bases between. The CDR3 loop spans 14 amino acids. Per the germline V gene, CDR1 is SEHNR and CDR2 is FQNEAQ (reference sequence). The full variable domain, with the rest looked up from reference TRBV7-9 and TRBJ1-1, is DTGVSQNPRHKITKRGQNVTFRCDPISEHNRLYWYRQTLGQGPEFLTYFQNEAQLEKSRLLSDRFSAERPKGSFSTLEIQRTEQGDSAMYLCASSPMVSNTEAFFGQGTRLTVV.